This is a list of T cell receptor beta chains from one sample in a study of T cells in pancreatic ductal adenocarcinoma. Measured with immunoSEQ multiplex PCR; TCRdb has only the in-frame clones, and not every one. The sample lists 85,000 to 120,000 clones, 90% to 95% occurring once. Sequencing used PBMCs. These TCRs come from a human donor with pancreatic ductal adenocarcinoma. The CDR3 runs from the conserved cysteine through the conserved F or W. The order of the fields is clone size, V gene, J gene, D gene, CDR3 length, CDR3 protein, CDR3 DNA. A D gene is named only where the DNA matches it firmly. Clone size is given for some rows only: seen once, a few or many times, or a class if the clone is expanded.

clone size: -
V gene: TRBV5-1
J gene: TRBJ2-1
D gene: TRBD2
CDR3 length: 15
CDR3 protein: CASSTGTSGFNEQFF
CDR3 DNA: TGCGCCAGCAGTACTGGGACTAGCGGTTTCAATGAGCAGTTCTTC

clone size: -
V gene: TRBV7-6
J gene: TRBJ2-1
D gene: TRBD1
CDR3 length: 15
CDR3 protein: CASSFDRGAHNEQFF
CDR3 DNA: TGTGCCAGCAGCTTCGACAGGGGGGCCCACAATGAGCAGTTCTTC

clone size: -
V gene: TRBV6-5
J gene: TRBJ2-4
D gene: TRBD2
CDR3 length: 14
CDR3 protein: CASKAGGAKNIQYF
CDR3 DNA: TGTGCCAGCAAAGCGGGAGGGGCCAAAAACATTCAGTACTTC

clone size: -
V gene: TRBV18
J gene: TRBJ2-1
D gene: TRBD2
CDR3 length: 18
CDR3 protein: CASSPRGLAGGRYNEQFF
CDR3 DNA: TGTGCCAGCTCACCACGAGGACTAGCGGGAGGGCGGTACAATGAGCAGTTCTTC

clone size: -
V gene: TRBV7-2
J gene: TRBJ1-2
D gene: TRBD1
CDR3 length: 13
CDR3 protein: CASSIGTGYGYTF
CDR3 DNA: TGTGCCAGCAGCATAGGGACAGGGTATGGCTACACCTTC

clone size: -
V gene: TRBV11-1
J gene: TRBJ2-7
D gene: TRBD1
CDR3 length: 15
CDR3 protein: CASSWGTGGTYEQYF
CDR3 DNA: TGTGCCAGCAGCTGGGGGACAGGGGGAACGTACGAGCAGTACTTC

clone size: -
V gene: TRBV30
J gene: TRBJ2-7
D gene: TRBD2
CDR3 length: 15
CDR3 protein: CAWSVKGLAYYEQYF
CDR3 DNA: TGTGCCTGGAGTGTAAAGGGACTAGCCTACTACGAGCAGTACTTC

clone size: -
V gene: TRBV5-4
J gene: TRBJ1-2
D gene: TRBD1
CDR3 length: 13
CDR3 protein: CASSSRDSYGYTF
CDR3 DNA: TGTGCCAGCAGCTCGAGGGACAGCTATGGCTACACCTTC

clone size: -
V gene: TRBV7-3
J gene: TRBJ2-5
D gene: TRBD2
CDR3 length: 15
CDR3 protein: CASSEGLAVPETQYF
CDR3 DNA: TGTGCCAGCAGCGAGGGACTAGCGGTCCCAGAGACCCAGTACTTC

clone size: -
V gene: TRBV7-2
J gene: TRBJ2-2
D gene: TRBD1
CDR3 length: 14
CDR3 protein: CASSTQGATGELFF
CDR3 DNA: TGTGCCAGCAGCACACAGGGGGCGACCGGGGAGCTGTTTTTT

clone size: -
V gene: TRBV5-1
J gene: TRBJ2-7
D gene: TRBD2
CDR3 length: 13
CDR3 protein: CASSSGGKYEQYF
CDR3 DNA: TGCGCCAGCAGCTCGGGAGGAAAGTACGAGCAGTACTTC

clone size: once
V gene: TRBV10-3
J gene: TRBJ2-7
D gene: TRBD2
CDR3 length: 15
CDR3 protein: CAISRTSGPDYEQYF
CDR3 DNA: TGTGCCATCAGCCGGACTAGCGGACCTGACTACGAGCAGTACTTC

clone size: -
V gene: TRBV27
J gene: TRBJ2-7
D gene: TRBD2
CDR3 length: 14
CDR3 protein: CASRPGLAGGEQYF
CDR3 DNA: TGTGCCAGCAGGCCGGGACTAGCGGGAGGCGAGCAGTACTTC

clone size: -
V gene: TRBV5-1
J gene: TRBJ2-7
D gene: -
CDR3 length: 14
CDR3 protein: CASSLGHIRSEQYF
CDR3 DNA: TGCGCCAGCAGCTTGGGTCACATCAGGTCCGAGCAGTACTTC

clone size: -
V gene: TRBV28
J gene: TRBJ1-5
D gene: -
CDR3 length: 15
CDR3 protein: CATDTLGAGNQPQHF
CDR3 DNA: TGTGCCACCGATACCTTAGGGGCGGGCAATCAGCCCCAGCATTTT

clone size: -
V gene: TRBV28
J gene: TRBJ2-6
D gene: -
CDR3 length: 15
CDR3 protein: CASSSPGSGANVLTF
CDR3 DNA: TGTGCCAGCAGTTCCCCAGGGTCTGGGGCCAACGTCCTGACTTTC

clone size: -
V gene: TRBV30
J gene: TRBJ2-5
D gene: TRBD2
CDR3 length: 14
CDR3 protein: CAWTGLALSGTQYF
CDR3 DNA: TGTGCCTGGACTGGACTAGCGCTAAGTGGGACCCAGTACTTC

clone size: -
V gene: TRBV6-6
J gene: TRBJ2-7
D gene: -
CDR3 length: 14
CDR3 protein: CASSYVGASYEQYF
CDR3 DNA: TGTGCCAGCAGTTACGTAGGGGCCTCCTACGAGCAGTACTTC

clone size: -
V gene: TRBV28
J gene: TRBJ1-5
D gene: -
CDR3 length: 15
CDR3 protein: CASSLWGQGNQPQHF
CDR3 DNA: TGTGCCAGCAGTTTATGGGGGCAAGGAAATCAGCCCCAGCATTTT

clone size: -
V gene: TRBV18
J gene: TRBJ2-7
D gene: -
CDR3 length: 14
CDR3 protein: CASSPEQGSYEQYF
CDR3 DNA: TGTGCCAGCTCACCTGAACAGGGTTCCTACGAGCAGTACTTC

clone size: -
V gene: TRBV5-1
J gene: TRBJ2-1
D gene: TRBD2
CDR3 length: 17
CDR3 protein: CASSLGTSGSAHNEQFF
CDR3 DNA: TGCGCCAGCAGCTTGGGGACTAGCGGGAGCGCGCACAATGAGCAGTTCTTC

clone size: -
V gene: TRBV29-1
J gene: TRBJ1-2
D gene: -
CDR3 length: 12
CDR3 protein: CSVDIGGYGYTF
CDR3 DNA: TGCAGCGTTGACATCGGGGGGTATGGCTACACCTTC

clone size: -
V gene: TRBV4-1
J gene: TRBJ2-3
D gene: -
CDR3 length: 15
CDR3 protein: CASSQSGVGADTQYF
CDR3 DNA: TGCGCCAGCAGCCAATCGGGAGTTGGCGCAGATACGCAGTATTTT

clone size: -
V gene: TRBV28
J gene: TRBJ1-4
D gene: -
CDR3 length: 13
CDR3 protein: CASSFDKREKLFF
CDR3 DNA: TGTGCCAGCAGTTTTGATAAGAGGGAAAAACTGTTTTTT

clone size: -
V gene: TRBV28
J gene: TRBJ1-1
D gene: -
CDR3 length: 12
CDR3 protein: CASSVQGTEAFF
CDR3 DNA: TGTGCCAGCAGTGTCCAGGGGACTGAAGCTTTCTTT

clone size: -
V gene: TRBV27
J gene: TRBJ2-7
D gene: -
CDR3 length: 14
CDR3 protein: CASRRNLQTYEQYF
CDR3 DNA: TGTGCCAGCAGAAGGAATTTACAGACCTACGAGCAGTACTTC

clone size: -
V gene: TRBV5-1
J gene: TRBJ2-3
D gene: TRBD1
CDR3 length: 16
CDR3 protein: CASSPGDRGSTDTQYF
CDR3 DNA: TGCGCCAGCAGCCCCGGGGACAGGGGGAGCACAGATACGCAGTATTTT

clone size: -
V gene: TRBV5-1
J gene: TRBJ2-7
D gene: -
CDR3 length: 13
CDR3 protein: CASSSDNSYEQYF
CDR3 DNA: TGCGCCAGCAGCTCTGACAACTCCTACGAGCAGTACTTC

clone size: -
V gene: TRBV7-8
J gene: TRBJ2-1
D gene: -
CDR3 length: 16
CDR3 protein: CASSLGILKTYNEQFF
CDR3 DNA: TGTGCCAGCAGCTTAGGAATCCTAAAGACCTACAATGAGCAGTTCTTC

clone size: -
V gene: TRBV18
J gene: TRBJ2-5
D gene: TRBD1
CDR3 length: 13
CDR3 protein: CASSGTGSETQYF
CDR3 DNA: TGTGCCAGCTCAGGGACAGGGTCGGAGACCCAGTACTTC

clone size: -
V gene: TRBV12-5
J gene: TRBJ1-5
D gene: TRBD1
CDR3 length: 17
CDR3 protein: CASGSSSGTGGNQPQHF
CDR3 DNA: TGTGCTAGTGGTTCGTCCTCGGGGACAGGCGGAAATCAGCCCCAGCATTTT

clone size: once
V gene: TRBV7-9
J gene: TRBJ2-1
D gene: TRBD1
CDR3 length: 13
CDR3 protein: CASSLEGQGVQFF
CDR3 DNA: TGTGCCAGCAGCTTAGAGGGACAGGGGGTTCAGTTCTTC

clone size: -
V gene: TRBV27
J gene: TRBJ2-1
D gene: -
CDR3 length: 12
CDR3 protein: CASSLMGGEQFF
CDR3 DNA: TGTGCCAGCAGTCTTATGGGGGGTGAGCAGTTCTTC

clone size: -
V gene: TRBV14
J gene: TRBJ1-2
D gene: -
CDR3 length: 15
CDR3 protein: CASSPRAGASYGYTF
CDR3 DNA: TGTGCCAGCAGCCCTCGGGCAGGGGCTAGCTATGGCTACACCTTC

clone size: few
V gene: TRBV9
J gene: TRBJ2-5
D gene: TRBD2
CDR3 length: 15
CDR3 protein: CASSIGVEAGRAQYF
CDR3 DNA: TGTGCCAGCAGCATAGGCGTGGAAGCGGGAAGGGCCCAGTACTTC

clone size: -
V gene: TRBV7-3
J gene: TRBJ2-2
D gene: TRBD2
CDR3 length: 16
CDR3 protein: CASSQLASANTGELFF
CDR3 DNA: TGTGCCAGCAGCCAACTAGCGTCCGCGAACACCGGGGAGCTGTTTTTT

clone size: -
V gene: TRBV18
J gene: TRBJ2-1
D gene: TRBD2
CDR3 length: 16
CDR3 protein: CASSPRGLAPHNEQFF
CDR3 DNA: TGTGCCAGCTCACCACGGGGACTAGCACCTCACAATGAGCAGTTCTTC

clone size: once
V gene: TRBV19
J gene: TRBJ1-5
D gene: TRBD1
CDR3 length: 13
CDR3 protein: CASRTGNNQPQHF
CDR3 DNA: TGTGCCAGTAGGACAGGGAACAATCAGCCCCAGCATTTT

clone size: -
V gene: TRBV5-8
J gene: TRBJ1-3
D gene: -
CDR3 length: 16
CDR3 protein: CASSLVAPLGGDTIYF
CDR3 DNA: TGTGCCAGCAGCTTGGTGGCCCCCCTGGGGGGTGACACCATATATTTT

clone size: -
V gene: TRBV21-1
J gene: TRBJ2-7
D gene: -
CDR3 length: 16
CDR3 protein: CASSKGKWGGVYEQYF
CDR3 DNA: TGTGCCAGCAGCAAAGGGAAGTGGGGGGGCGTCTACGAGCAGTACTTC

clone size: -
V gene: TRBV15
J gene: TRBJ2-7
D gene: TRBD1
CDR3 length: 16
CDR3 protein: CATSKPGTGLLREQYF
CDR3 DNA: TGTGCCACCAGCAAACCCGGGACAGGGCTTTTACGGGAGCAGTACTTC

clone size: once
V gene: TRBV5-6
J gene: TRBJ2-1
D gene: -
CDR3 length: 16
CDR3 protein: CASSFFLLPYNNEQFF
CDR3 DNA: TGTGCCAGCAGCTTTTTTCTACTACCCTACAACAATGAGCAGTTCTTC

clone size: -
V gene: TRBV4-2
J gene: TRBJ2-1
D gene: TRBD2
CDR3 length: 17
CDR3 protein: CASSLITSGTSYNEQFF
CDR3 DNA: TGTGCCAGCAGCCTTATAACTAGCGGGACCTCCTACAATGAGCAGTTCTTC

clone size: -
V gene: TRBV11-2
J gene: TRBJ2-7
D gene: TRBD2
CDR3 length: 17
CDR3 protein: CASSPRRQTSGFYEQYF
CDR3 DNA: TGTGCCAGCAGCCCGAGAAGACAGACTAGCGGGTTCTACGAGCAGTACTTC

clone size: -
V gene: TRBV30
J gene: TRBJ2-2
D gene: TRBD1
CDR3 length: 15
CDR3 protein: CARLPRDRVSGELFF
CDR3 DNA: TGTGCCCGCCTCCCTAGGGACAGGGTCTCTGGGGAGCTGTTTTTT

clone size: -
V gene: TRBV5-1
J gene: TRBJ2-7
D gene: -
CDR3 length: 14
CDR3 protein: CASSSPESSYEQYF
CDR3 DNA: TGCGCCAGCAGCTCCCCGGAGAGCTCCTACGAGCAGTACTTC

clone size: -
V gene: TRBV5-1
J gene: TRBJ2-7
D gene: -
CDR3 length: 13
CDR3 protein: CASSFGGQGEQYF
CDR3 DNA: TGCGCCAGCAGCTTCGGGGGGCAAGGCGAGCAGTACTTC

clone size: once
V gene: TRBV7-3
J gene: TRBJ2-5
D gene: TRBD2
CDR3 length: 13
CDR3 protein: CASSRGGGETQYF
CDR3 DNA: TGTGCCAGCAGCCGGGGGGGAGGGGAGACCCAGTACTTC

clone size: -
V gene: TRBV5-1
J gene: TRBJ2-7
D gene: -
CDR3 length: 13
CDR3 protein: CASSFGQLYEQYF
CDR3 DNA: TGCGCCAGCAGCTTCGGACAGTTATACGAGCAGTACTTC

clone size: -
V gene: TRBV19
J gene: TRBJ2-3
D gene: -
CDR3 length: 15
CDR3 protein: CASSIQGTRPDTQYF
CDR3 DNA: TGTGCCTCTTCGATACAGGGGACTCGGCCAGATACGCAGTATTTT

clone size: -
V gene: TRBV11-2
J gene: TRBJ2-7
D gene: TRBD2
CDR3 length: 19
CDR3 protein: CASSVWGLAASLSSYEQYF
CDR3 DNA: TGTGCCAGCAGCGTGTGGGGACTAGCGGCCTCGTTGAGCTCCTACGAGCAGTACTTC

clone size: -
V gene: TRBV28
J gene: TRBJ2-7
D gene: TRBD1
CDR3 length: 14
CDR3 protein: CASTDKLDRAEQYF
CDR3 DNA: TGTGCCAGTACCGATAAACTAGACAGGGCCGAGCAGTACTTC

clone size: -
V gene: TRBV4-1
J gene: TRBJ2-7
D gene: -
CDR3 length: 15
CDR3 protein: CASSQILGRGYEQYF
CDR3 DNA: TGCGCCAGCAGCCAAATTTTGGGCAGGGGCTACGAGCAGTACTTC

clone size: once
V gene: TRBV28
J gene: TRBJ2-7
D gene: -
CDR3 length: 12
CDR3 protein: CAVGWGDYEQYF
CDR3 DNA: TGTGCCGTGGGGTGGGGGGACTACGAGCAGTACTTC

clone size: -
V gene: TRBV29-1
J gene: TRBJ2-3
D gene: -
CDR3 length: 17
CDR3 protein: CSVQRPGVGLSTDTQYF
CDR3 DNA: TGCAGCGTTCAGAGGCCGGGAGTCGGCCTTAGCACAGATACGCAGTATTTT